This is a list of T cell receptor beta chains from one sample in a study of OX40 agonist ivuxolimab in advanced cancers. This table comes from immunoSEQ multiplex PCR, and its TCRdb copy is limited to in-frame clones, with some not included. The sample has about 140,000 clones, 90% seen once. The source material was CD4+ or CD8+ T cells sorted from blood, sampled in a trial of the OX40 agonist ivuxolimab. These receptors were taken from an adult with an advanced solid tumor such as melanoma, head and neck, liver or kidney cancer. The CDR3 runs from the conserved cysteine through the conserved F or W. A D gene is named only where the DNA matches it firmly.

v_call	d_call	j_call	cdr3_nt	cdr3_aa
TRBV18	-	TRBJ2-2	TGTGCCAGCTCACTTTTCTTTACAGGGACTGATACCGGGGAGCTGTTTTTT	CASSLFFTGTDTGELFF
TRBV5-6	TRBD1	TRBJ1-2	TGTGCCAGCAGCTTGGGACAGGGGGATGGCTACACCTTC	CASSLGQGDGYTF
TRBV5-4	TRBD2	TRBJ2-2	TGTGCCAGCAGCGTAGCGACTAGCGACACCGGGGAGCTGTTTTTT	CASSVATSDTGELFF
TRBV7-2	-	TRBJ2-7	TGTGCCAGCAGCGCCTCAAGTTTGACAGGTTACGAGCAGTACTTC	CASSASSLTGYEQYF
TRBV28	-	TRBJ2-2	TGTGCCAGCTCCCGATTGATAGTCGCCGGGGAGCTGTTTTTT	CASSRLIVAGELFF
TRBV13	-	TRBJ2-5	TGTGCCAGCAGCTTCAGGACAACCGAGGGGACCCAGTACTTC	CASSFRTTEGTQYF
TRBV14	-	TRBJ2-7	TGTGCCAGCAGCCAACCTCTAGTGGGCGAGCAGTACTTC	CASSQPLVGEQYF
TRBV13	TRBD2	TRBJ2-1	TGTGCCAGCAGCCCCAGACTAGCGGGAGATCGGGGGAATGAGCAGTTCTTC	CASSPRLAGDRGNEQFF
TRBV7-2	TRBD2	TRBJ2-1	TGTGCCAGCAGCCCCGGGGACTACGAGCAGTTCTTC	CASSPGDYEQFF
TRBV14	TRBD1	TRBJ1-1	TGTGCCAGCAGCCGGCGACTTACAGGGGACGCTTTCTTT	CASSRRLTGDAFF
TRBV6-6	TRBD2	TRBJ2-7	TGTGCCAGCAGTTACTCGCCTAGACGGGAGGGCTACGAGCAGTACTTC	CASSYSPRREGYEQYF
TRBV7-9	-	TRBJ1-1	TGTGCCAGCAGCTTAGCGGTGAATGAAGCTTTCTTT	CASSLAVNEAFF
TRBV14	-	TRBJ1-2	TGTGCCAGCAGCCCCCAGGCCAGGTTTACGCGGGGTGGCTACACCTTC	CASSPQARFTRGGYTF